One sample yielded the 20 T cell receptor beta chains listed below, sequenced in a study of blood T cell repertoires in COVID-19. Clones were sequenced by immunoSEQ multiplex PCR, and TCRdb holds only the in-frame ones, with some missing. The sample contains about 86,000 clones, more than 65% of which appear only once. The sequenced sample consisted of peripheral blood. The receptor source for this set is a man between 65 and 79 years old with acute or convalescent COVID-19.

J is TRBJ1-1 and V is TRBV3-1 (or the pseudogene TRBV3-2); 10 nucleotides align to TRBD1. J was trimmed by 3 bases and V by 3 bases; bases with no gene match: 7. There are 16 residues in the CDR3. CDR1 and CDR2 (germline): LGHDT, YNNKEL (reference sequence). CDR3 bases: TGTGCCAGCAGCCACAGACAGGGGGCCGGGGACACTGAAGCTTTCTTT. Translating gives CASSHRQGAGDTEAFF.

The J gene is TRBJ2-2, the V gene TRBV7-2; 7 nucleotides line up with TRBD2. In germline, CDR1 is SGHTA, CDR2 FQGNSA. With V trimmed by 0 bases and J by 5 bases, 3 bases remained unmatched. The CDR3 sequence is 15 residues long. The CDR3 region has the DNA TGTGCCAGCAGCTTAGCTTTGGGGGGGACCGGGGAGCTGTTTTTT. Translated, it gives CASSLALGGTGELFF.

The J gene is TRBJ1-1, the V gene TRBV14; TRBD1 might be the D (6 bases). The germline gives CDR1 SGHDN, CDR2 FVKESK. V was clipped by 4 bases and J by 1 base, with 7 bases between them. The CDR3 consists of 13 residues. The CDR3 here is CASSRQENTEAFF. In DNA form, the CDR3 reads TGTGCCAGCAGCCGACAGGAGAACACTGAAGCTTTCTTT.

This clone occurred a few times. The chain employs TRBV5-1 and TRBJ2-7; a weak D match, TRBD1 (6 bases). Trimming stripped 4 bases from V and 4 bases from J, with 15 bases between. The germline CDR1 and CDR2 sequences are SGHRS and YFSETQ. The CDR3 extends over 14 amino acids. CDR3 protein: CASSPKTGLYEQYF. CDR3 sequence (DNA): TGCGCCAGCAGCCCAAAGACAGGTCTATACGAGCAGTACTTC. Full variable domain (missing parts from reference TRBV5-1 and TRBJ2-7): KAGVTQTPRYLIKTRGQQVTLSCSPISGHRSVSWYQQTPGQGLQFLFEYFSETQRNKGNFPGRFSGRQFSNSRSEMNVSTLELGDSALYLCASSPKTGLYEQYFGPGTRLTVT.

V usage is TRBV19 and J usage is TRBJ1-5, with D possibly being TRBD1 (6 bases). Germline CDR1 and CDR2: LNHDA and SQIVND (reference sequence). With 9 bases removed from V and 0 bases from J, the gap between germline ends came to 12 bases. This CDR3 region has 14 residues. The CDR3 loop is CASDRTTSNQPQHF. The CDR3, as DNA: TGTGCCAGCGACAGGACAACTAGCAATCAGCCCCAGCATTTT.

This chain links TRBV6-2 or TRBV6-3 with TRBJ1-4; 11 bases are a match to TRBD1. The J segment lost 7 bases and the V segment lost 6 bases, leaving 4 bases of the junction unmatched. The CDR3 contains 14 residues. Germline V gene sequence: CDR1 MNHEY, CDR2 SVGEGT. The CDR3 protein is CASSRTGGGEKLFF. In DNA, the CDR3 is TGTGCCAGCAGCCGGACAGGGGGCGGTGAAAAACTGTTTTTT.

The V call is TRBV7-6, the J call TRBJ2-5; a possible D gene is TRBD1 (6 bases). CDR1 is SGHVS and CDR2 is FNYEAQ in the germline V gene. This CDR3 spans 14 amino acids. V dropped 3 bases and J dropped 2 bases, with 10 bases sitting between them. The CDR3 sequence: CASSFGQLQETQYF. CDR3 DNA: TGTGCCAGCAGCTTCGGACAGTTACAAGAGACCCAGTACTTC.

This chain links TRBV7-9 with TRBJ2-1; weak D call: TRBD1 (5 bases). The CDR3 covers 16 residues. V was cut by 4 bases and J by 0 bases, with 13 bases left in between. Germline CDR1 SEHNR, CDR2 FQNEAQ (reference sequence). CDR3 loop: CASSSGRTSSYNEQFF. The DNA of the CDR3 is TGTGCCAGCAGCTCAGGGCGGACGAGCTCCTACAATGAGCAGTTCTTC.

The CDR3 reads CASSPGGGYGYTF. The DNA for the CDR3 is TGTGCCAGCTCACCGGGCGGGGGCTATGGCTACACCTTC. The V call is TRBV18, the J call TRBJ1-2, with TRBD1 as a possible D gene (5 bases). This CDR3 is 13 amino acids long. The germline V gene has CDR1 KGHSH and CDR2 LQKENI. Between the trimmed V and J ends, which lost 3 bases and 4 bases, there was a span of 9 bases.

This sequence joins TRBV11-2 and TRBJ1-2; D uncertain. The CDR3 has 14 amino acids. CDR1 and CDR2 (germline): SGHAT, FQNNGV. Trimming removed 1 base at V and 5 bases at J, with 11 bases between. This CDR3 is CASSLVGRLYGYTF. The DNA of the CDR3 is TGTGCCAGCAGCTTAGTGGGCAGATTATATGGCTACACCTTC.

This clone was seen only a few times. The chain is built from TRBV28 and TRBJ1-1; D possibly corresponds to TRBD1 (5 bases). V was cut by 7 bases and J by 2 bases, with 14 bases left in between. Germline CDR1 MDHEN, CDR2 SYDVKM. There are 14 residues in the CDR3. The CDR3 DNA follows: TGTGCCAGCACCCTCGGGGGTCACAACACTGAAGCTTTCTTT. Its protein product is CASTLGGHNTEAFF.

V usage is TRBV10-3 and J usage is TRBJ2-7; 11 nucleotides agree with TRBD2. CDR1 ENHRY and CDR2 SYGVKD come from the germline V gene. The V segment lost 6 bases and the J segment 6 bases; nucleotides outside the gene matches: 13. The CDR3 covers 16 residues. In DNA form, the CDR3 reads TGTGCCATCAGGGAGATCCTAGCGGGGGGCATTGCCGAGCAGTACGTC. It specifies CAIREILAGGIAEQYV.

This rearrangement joins TRBV10-2 to TRBJ1-6, with unresolved D. The CDR3 has 17 amino acids. V was cut by 3 bases and J by 2 bases, with 14 bases left in between. The germline CDR1 and CDR2 sequences are WSHSY and SAAADI. The CDR3 region is CASSDWADGAYNSPLHF. The DNA of the CDR3 is TGCGCCAGCAGTGATTGGGCCGACGGCGCCTATAATTCACCCCTCCACTTT.

This clone turned up a few times. The chain links TRBV11-2 to TRBJ2-1; no firm D call. Trimming left V 5 bases short and J 10 bases short, with 12 bases between. This CDR3 spans 12 amino acids. Germline CDR1 SGHAT, CDR2 FQNNGV. The CDR3 region has the DNA TGTGCCAGCAGCCTGATAAGCGAAGAGCAGTTCTTC. Protein product: CASSLISEEQFF.

The V call is TRBV11-2, the J call TRBJ1-6, with a tentative D call TRBD1 (6 bases). Between the trimmed V and J ends, which lost 4 bases and 5 bases, there was a span of 18 bases. Germline V lookup: CDR1 SGHAT, CDR2 FQNNGV. This CDR3 contains 17 residues. CDR3 protein: CASSSRSAGADNSPLHF. The CDR3 DNA follows: TGTGCCAGCAGCTCCCGGTCGGCAGGGGCTGATAATTCACCCCTCCACTTT.

This chain's CDR3 is CASSLGWRGGEETQYF. The CDR3 DNA is TGCGCCAGCAGCTTGGGGTGGCGGGGGGGCGAAGAGACCCAGTACTTC. The chain has TRBV5-1 and TRBJ2-5; 9 bases line up with TRBD2. The CDR3 is 16 amino acids. Germline V gene data show CDR1 as SGHRS and CDR2 as YFSETQ. V shed 0 bases and J 3 bases; nucleotides not matched to a gene: 6.

V usage is TRBV5-6 and J usage is TRBJ2-5; the match to TRBD2 covers 7 bases. J gave up 4 bases and V 10 bases, and 10 bases lay outside the gene matches. Germline lookup yields CDR1 SGHDT and CDR2 YYEEEE. CDR3 length: 13 amino acids. In DNA, the CDR3 is TGTGCCTGTTCGGGACTATCGGGAGAGACCCAGTACTTC. Translated: CACSGLSGETQYF.

In this sample, this clone turned up a few times. This chain uses TRBV6-6 with TRBJ2-7, with a tentative D call TRBD1 (5 bases). V was trimmed by 0 bases and J by 2 bases, leaving 11 bases between them. This CDR3 contains 15 residues. Looked up from germline, CDR1 is MNHNY and CDR2 is SVGAGI (reference sequence). CDR3 in DNA: TGTGCCAGCAGTTACTCGATTAGGGGAACCTACGAGCAGTACTTC. It translates to CASSYSIRGTYEQYF.

This chain joins TRBV11-2 and TRBJ2-1, with 9 bases that match TRBD1. After removal of 7 bases from V and 9 bases from J, the junction contained 7 bases not matched to a gene. CDR1 and CDR2 from the germline V gene are SGHAT and FQNNGV. The CDR3 is 13 amino acids. Written as DNA, the CDR3 is TGTGCCAGCACCCCCGGGACAGGGATTGAGCAGTTCTTC. It specifies CASTPGTGIEQFF.

This clone has only one observation. This rearrangement joins TRBV11-2 to TRBJ2-2; TRBD2 might be the D (6 bases). CDR3 size: 16 residues. CDR1 is SGHAT, CDR2 FQNNGV, per germline. The V gene lost 4 bases and the J gene lost 2 bases, with 14 bases spanning the gap. The CDR3 DNA reads as TGTGCCAGCAGCTCTCTCGGGGGTATAAACACCGGGGAGCTGTTTTTT. It is translated as CASSSLGGINTGELFF. Full variable domain (rest looked up from reference TRBV11-2 and TRBJ2-2): EAGVAQSPRYKIIEKRQSVAFWCNPISGHATLYWYQQILGQGPKLLIQFQNNGVVDDSQLPKDRFSAERLKGVDSTLKIQPAKLEDSAVYLCASSSLGGINTGELFFGEGSRLTVL.